This T cell receptor beta chain is drawn from a study of cytomegalovirus exposure and HLA in healthy donors (dated by TCRdb to the late 2010s). Regarding the complete study: According to a later analysis, the roughly 120 validation repertoires were produced on the same platform as the roughly 720 repertoires of the first cohort. To predict cytomegalovirus infection status, the study combined high-throughput TCR immunosequencing, statistical association of individual TCRs with disease status, and machine learning. A separate validation cohort of 100 to 150 different subjects was used in addition to the 666-subject first cohort. The study aimed to test whether cataloging public T cell receptors could reveal signatures of past pathogen exposure. Broad study findings and their caveats: In vitro tests confirmed that a few of the cytomegalovirus-associated TCR beta chains recognize cytomegalovirus antigens. In both the original and validation cohorts, the classifier was reported to diagnose cytomegalovirus status with high specificity and sensitivity. While some public TCRs were present in many individuals, most TCR sequences turned up only very rarely across donors. In a later analysis, TCRs clustered in the first cohort were found to also tend to co-occur in the 120 or so validation repertoires, with approximately 93% of cluster scores above 0. A later analysis had no HLA typing for the validation cohort, so co-occurrence there was scored across all 110 or so repertoires. The authors suggested that the approach could potentially be generalized to other disease states and immunological phenotypes. A total of roughly 160 TCR beta chains were listed by the study as associated with cytomegalovirus.

The library was produced with the immunoSEQ multiplex PCR assay. The study's processing was this. A statistical classification framework was built to diagnose cytomegalovirus status from the catalog of TCR beta chain sequences. TCRdb mirrors the immuneACCESS table, restricted to in-frame sequences. Some clones are absent from its copies; in checked studies, under half trace to an unresolved V gene, and the reason for the others is unknown. V, J and clone size derive from that table, while D and trimming were established from the DNA sequence. Here the sample has roughly 150,000 clones; about 96% occur a single time. Jointly, the top ten make up approximately 1% of the sample. Spanning cysteine to phenylalanine, the CDR3 consists of 15 amino acids. The kept DNA is CDR3 alone, 45 bases in frame from the first base. V is reduced by 2 bases and J by 0 bases, leaving a spacing of 11 bases between them. CDR1 and CDR2 are read off the germline V gene (reference sequence) as MNHEY and SMNVEV.

About this clone itself: Its antigen is unknown. The sample holds no much larger clone one base away, and base qualities are not on file.

Donors formed part of the validation cohort, which comprised 120 subjects and was distinct from the first cohort of over 500 subjects. This receptor chain uses TRBV27 and TRBJ2-7, and perhaps TRBD1 as D gene, on 5 matching bases. This TCR derives from a woman in her late teens or twenties in good health and CMV-seronegative. Sequencing input: PBMCs. The CDR3: CASSLQGWSSYEQYF. The DNA sequence is TGTGCCAGCAGTTTACAGGGATGGAGCTCCTACGAGCAGTACTTC.